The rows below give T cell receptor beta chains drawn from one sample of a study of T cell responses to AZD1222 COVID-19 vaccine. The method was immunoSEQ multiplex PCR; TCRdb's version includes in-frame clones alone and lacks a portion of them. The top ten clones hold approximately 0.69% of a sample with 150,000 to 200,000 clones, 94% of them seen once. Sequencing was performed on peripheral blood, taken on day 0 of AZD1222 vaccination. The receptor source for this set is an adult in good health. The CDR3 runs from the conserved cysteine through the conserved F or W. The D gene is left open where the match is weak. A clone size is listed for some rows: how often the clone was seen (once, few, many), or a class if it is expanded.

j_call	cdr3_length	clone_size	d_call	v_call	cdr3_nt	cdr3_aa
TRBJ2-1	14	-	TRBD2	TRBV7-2	TGTGCCAGCAGCTTAGGGACTAGTATAAATGAGCAGTTCTTC	CASSLGTSINEQFF
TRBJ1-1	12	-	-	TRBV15	TGTGCCATCCAGGGACTTACCACTGAAGCTTTCTTT	CAIQGLTTEAFF
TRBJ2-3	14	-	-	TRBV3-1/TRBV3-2	TGTGCCAGCAGCCGGTCTGAGGGCACAGATACGCAGTATTTT	CASSRSEGTDTQYF
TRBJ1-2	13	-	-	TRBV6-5	TGTGCCAGCAGTCCCGGCGCGGACTATGGCTACACCTTC	CASSPGADYGYTF
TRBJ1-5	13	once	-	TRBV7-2	TGTGCCAGCAAGGGGGAAAGCAATCAGCCCCAGCATTTT	CASKGESNQPQHF
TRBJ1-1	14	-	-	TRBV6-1	TGTGCCAGCAGTGAAGGGTATCGACAGGCTGAAGCTTTCTTT	CASSEGYRQAEAFF
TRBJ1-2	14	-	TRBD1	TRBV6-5	TGTGCCAGCAGCACAACAGGGGGCTGGAGTGGCTACACCTTC	CASSTTGGWSGYTF
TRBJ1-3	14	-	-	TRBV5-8	TGTGCCAGCAGAGGTTCAGTCTCTGGAAACACCATATATTTT	CASRGSVSGNTIYF
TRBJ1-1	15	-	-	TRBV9	TGTGCCAGCAGCGTAGCTCAATCAGTGAACACTGAAGCTTTCTTT	CASSVAQSVNTEAFF
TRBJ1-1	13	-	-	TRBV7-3	TGTGCCAGCAGCTTGGGGGCCGGGACTGAAGCTTTCTTT	CASSLGAGTEAFF
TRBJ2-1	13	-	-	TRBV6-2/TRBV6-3	TGTGCCAGCAGCGCCACTAACCTGTGGTTTCCGTTCTTC	CASSATNLWFPFF
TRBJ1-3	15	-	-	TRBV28	TGTGCCAGCAGTTTAGCCAGGGCTACCGGAAACACCATATATTTT	CASSLARATGNTIYF
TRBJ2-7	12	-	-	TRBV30	TGTGCCTGGAGTTACCAGGCTTATGAGCAGTACTTC	CAWSYQAYEQYF
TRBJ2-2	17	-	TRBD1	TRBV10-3	TGTGCCATCAGCGGACAGGGTCTCAGGGGTGGCACCGGGGAGCTGTTTTTT	CAISGQGLRGGTGELFF
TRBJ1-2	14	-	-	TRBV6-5	TGTGCCAGCAGCCGTACCGGTCGGGGCTATGGCTACACCTTC	CASSRTGRGYGYTF
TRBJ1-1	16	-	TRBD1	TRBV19	TGTGCCAGTAGTAGAGGGGGCGGTACCATGAACACTGAAGCTTTCTTT	CASSRGGGTMNTEAFF
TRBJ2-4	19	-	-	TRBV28	TGTGCCAGCAGTCATGGAGGGCACCTACCCTACCTAGCCAAAAACATTCAGTACTTC	CASSHGGHLPYLAKNIQYF
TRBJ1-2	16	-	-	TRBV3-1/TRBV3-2	TGTGCCAGCAGCCAAGTAGGGCAGGGGTTTGTGGATGGCTACACCTTC	CASSQVGQGFVDGYTF
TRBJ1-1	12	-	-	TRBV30	TGTGCCTGTTCAGGGCGCAGCACTGAAGCTTTCTTT	CACSGRSTEAFF
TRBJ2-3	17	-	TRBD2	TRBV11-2	TGTGCCAGCAGGAACTCCGGGTTAGCGGGACCCTTGGATACGCAGTATTTT	CASRNSGLAGPLDTQYF
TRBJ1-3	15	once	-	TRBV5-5	TGTGCCAGTATCCGTGCTGGGAACTCTGGAAACACCATATATTTT	CASIRAGNSGNTIYF
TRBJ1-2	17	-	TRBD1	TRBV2	TGTGCCAGCAGTAGAACAGGGGGCCTCACTCCCTTCTATGGCTACACCTTC	CASSRTGGLTPFYGYTF
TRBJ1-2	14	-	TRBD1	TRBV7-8	TGTGCCAGCAGTCCAGGGGGGCTTCGGGGAGGCTACACCTTC	CASSPGGLRGGYTF
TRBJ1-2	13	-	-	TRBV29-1	TGCAGCGTACAACAGCAATCTAACTATGGCTACACCTTC	CSVQQQSNYGYTF
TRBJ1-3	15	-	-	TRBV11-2	TGTGCCAGCAGCTCAAACCCGTCCCGGGGTTACACCATATATTTT	CASSSNPSRGYTIYF
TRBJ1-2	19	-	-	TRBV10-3	TGTGCCATCAGGGCAGATAGGGGGGGACTGGAACTAGGGACCCATGGCTACACCTTC	CAIRADRGGLELGTHGYTF
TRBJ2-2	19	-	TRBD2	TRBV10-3	TGTGCCATCAGTGAGCCGGGACTAGCGGGAGGGCCGGACACCGGGGAGCTGTTTTTT	CAISEPGLAGGPDTGELFF